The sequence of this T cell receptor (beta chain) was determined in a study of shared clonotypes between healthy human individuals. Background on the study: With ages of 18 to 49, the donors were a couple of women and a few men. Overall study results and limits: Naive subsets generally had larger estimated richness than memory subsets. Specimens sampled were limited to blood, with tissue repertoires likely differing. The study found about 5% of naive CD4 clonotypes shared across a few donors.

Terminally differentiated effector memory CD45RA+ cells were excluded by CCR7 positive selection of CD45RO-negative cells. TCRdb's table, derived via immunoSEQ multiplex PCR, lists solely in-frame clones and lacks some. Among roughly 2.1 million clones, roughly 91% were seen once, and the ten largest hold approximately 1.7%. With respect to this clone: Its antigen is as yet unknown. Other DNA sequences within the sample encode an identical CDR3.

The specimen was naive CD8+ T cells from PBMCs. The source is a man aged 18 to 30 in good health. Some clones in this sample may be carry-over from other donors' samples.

The CDR3 DNA sequence: TGTGCCAGCAGTTTAGGATCGGATGAGCAGTTCTTC. Protein sequence: CASSLGSDEQFF. The chain links TRBV28 to TRBJ2-1; D call uncertain. V lost 2 bases, J lost 8 bases, and 7 bases lay in between. The CDR3 extends over 12 amino acids. The germline V gene encodes CDR1 MDHEN and CDR2 SYDVKM.